Listed here are 8 T cell receptor beta chains from one sample, sequenced in a study of blood T cell repertoires in COVID-19. Using immunoSEQ multiplex PCR, the repertoire was profiled, and TCRdb retains in-frame clones only, with some absent. This repertoire shows approximately 140,000 clones, roughly 89% found once; its top ten account for about 4.1%. Material: peripheral blood. The receptors shown here come from a middle-aged woman with acute or convalescent COVID-19.

The J gene is TRBJ2-7, the V gene TRBV6-6; D possibly corresponds to TRBD1 (6 bases). The CDR3 covers 14 residues. Germline CDR1 reads MNHNY; CDR2 reads SVGAGI (reference sequence). Trimming took off 2 bases at V and 2 bases at J, with 10 bases between the two ends. The CDR3, as DNA: TGTGCCAGCAGTTACGGGGGACAAGCCTACGAGCAGTACTTC. Protein sequence: CASSYGGQAYEQYF.

V is TRBV19 and J is TRBJ1-2; no reliable D call. V dropped 3 bases and J dropped 1 base, with 12 bases sitting between them. CDR3 size: 15 residues. Germline V CDR1 and CDR2: LNHDA, SQIVND (reference sequence). The CDR3 DNA is TGTGCCAGTAGTATTGAAACGGGTTTTAACTATGGCTACACCTTC. The encoded protein is CASSIETGFNYGYTF.

V is TRBV13 and J is TRBJ2-4, with a tentative D call TRBD1 (6 bases). Germline CDR1 reads PRHDT; CDR2 reads FYEKMQ (reference sequence). Trimming stripped 5 bases from V and 0 bases from J, with 14 bases between. The CDR3 is 16 residues long. The CDR3 DNA sequence: TGTGCCAGCAGCCACCCCGAGGACAGAGCCAAAAACATTCAGTACTTC. This translates into CASSHPEDRAKNIQYF.

The rearrangement uses TRBV5-8 and TRBJ1-5; no reliable D call. Per the germline V gene, CDR1 is SGHTS and CDR2 is YDEGEE. Trimming took off 0 bases at V and 1 base at J, with 8 bases between the two ends. CDR3 length: 15 residues. The CDR3 loop is CASSLGEWSNQPQHF. CDR3 in DNA: TGTGCCAGCAGCTTGGGCGAGTGGAGCAATCAGCCCCAGCATTTT.

This rearrangement joins TRBV30 to TRBJ1-1, with D possibly being TRBD1 (5 bases). The CDR3 covers 12 residues. From germline, CDR1 is GTSNPN and CDR2 SVGIG (reference sequence). With 2 bases removed from V and 3 bases from J, the gap between germline ends came to 7 bases. Written as DNA, the CDR3 is TGTGCCTGGAGTCTGACAGACACTGAAGCTTTCTTT. It specifies CAWSLTDTEAFF. Looking up the rest from reference TRBV30 and TRBJ1-1 gives the full variable domain: SQTIHQWPATLVQPVGSPLSLECTVEGTSNPNLYWYRQAAGRGLQLLFYSVGIGQISSEVPQNLSASRPQDRQFILSSKKLLLSDSGFYLCAWSLTDTEAFFGQGTRLTVV.

This chain links TRBV19 with TRBJ2-2; 7 nucleotides agree with TRBD2. After removal of 3 bases from V and 2 bases from J, the junction contained 6 bases not matched to a gene. The CDR3 loop spans 16 amino acids. CDR1 LNHDA and CDR2 SQIVND come from the germline V gene (reference sequence). CDR3 in amino acids: CASSISGTTNTGELFF. The DNA for the CDR3 is TGTGCCAGTAGTATCTCCGGGACTACTAACACCGGGGAGCTGTTTTTT.

The chain couples TRBV7-2 to TRBJ2-1, with 7 bases matching TRBD2. The CDR3 spans 15 residues. Germline assignment: CDR1 SGHTA and CDR2 FQGNSA. The J segment lost 4 bases and the V segment lost 3 bases, leaving 6 bases of the junction unmatched. The CDR3 here is CASSFSTSPYNEQFF. CDR3 coding DNA: TGTGCCAGCAGCTTTTCGACTAGCCCTTACAATGAGCAGTTCTTC.

The chain joins TRBV6-5 to TRBJ1-1; D ambiguous. The V gene's germline CDR1 is MNHEY and CDR2 SVGAGI. CDR3 length equals 14 residues. Trimming stripped 2 bases from V and 1 base from J, with 8 bases between. CDR3 sequence (DNA): TGTGCCAGCAGTTACCAGGCGGGGAACACTGAAGCTTTCTTT. Protein: CASSYQAGNTEAFF.